This T cell receptor beta chain was found in a study of identical twins. Every one of the donors was a healthy Caucasian. Germline values: CDR1 SQVTM, CDR2 ANQGSEA. V dropped 4 bases and J dropped 6 bases, with 10 bases sitting between them. This CDR3 spans 11 amino acids. TCRdb reprocessed the 5' RACE reads via MiXCR and lists one record per CDR3 protein. The table records around 240,000 distinct CDR3 sequences, about 11% of them present only once. This clonotype was detected only a few times. Its antigen is not known. Study-level results: Conclusions came from cross-sectional statistical analysis, not from following the same donors. Alpha sequences out of frame and shared by twins had excess low generation probability. Models underestimated out-of-frame TCR alpha sharing in monozygotic twins.

The sequence was collected from a man aged 45-65 years in good health. Sequencing was carried out using memory T cells sorted from blood. The rearrangement links TRBV29-1 to TRBJ2-7; D is unresolved. The CDR3 bases are TGCAGCGTTGTCGACCCGCGCGAGCAGTACTTC. This encodes CSVVDPREQYF.